This T cell receptor beta chain was documented in a study of blood T cell repertoires in COVID-19. About the research overall: From T cells, B-cell-depleted T cells, or PBMCs came the material, which was cDNA or gDNA.

In the original analysis: Amplifying reference gene primers gave estimates of nucleated cell counts. TCRdb keeps only in-frame clones here, not all; method: immunoSEQ multiplex PCR. That table gives V, J and clone size, and the DNA gave D and trimming. The table lists 150,000 or so clones, just over 90% of them singletons. A Seattle source enrolled patients during active infection and followed them longitudinally. Unmatched junction bases numbered 9, after V lost 6 bases and J lost 0 bases. Germline CDR1 is SGHAT and CDR2 is FQNNGV. This CDR3 has 16 amino acids. The rearrangement links TRBV11-2 to TRBJ2-3; 7 bases fit TRBD2. Sequenced sample: peripheral blood. The TCR sequence derives from a woman between 55 and 75 years old with COVID-19, enrolled during active disease. In DNA, the CDR3 is TGTGCCAGCAGGTTTGGTGCTAGCGGAAGCACAGATACGCAGTATTTT. Its translation is CASRFGASGSTDTQYF. Complete variable domain (other parts from reference TRBV11-2 and TRBJ2-3): EAGVAQSPRYKIIEKRQSVAFWCNPISGHATLYWYQQILGQGPKLLIQFQNNGVVDDSQLPKDRFSAERLKGVDSTLKIQPAKLEDSAVYLCASRFGASGSTDTQYFGPGTRLTVL.